Each of the 32 T cell receptor beta chains below was sequenced from the same sample in a study of T cell responses to AZD1222 COVID-19 vaccine (dated by TCRdb to about 2021). Library preparation was by the immunoSEQ multiplex PCR assay. TCRdb's version of the immuneACCESS table is confined to in-frame rearrangements and falls short of the full clone set. An unresolved V gene accounts for under half of the shortfall where checked; the remainder is of unknown origin. The sample contains roughly 80,000 clones, about nine tenths of them found a single time. The top ten clonotypes cover about 3.1% of the sample. The time point label on this specimen signifies: about 28 days (+/-7) after the second vaccine dose. Sample: peripheral blood, taken 28 days after the second AZD1222 dose. These receptors were collected from an adult who received the AZD1222 COVID-19 vaccine.

The chain has TRBV18 and TRBJ1-5; 9 bases are a match to TRBD1. The CDR3 has 15 residues. The J segment lost 9 bases and the V segment lost 3 bases, leaving 9 bases of the junction unmatched. Germline loops: CDR1 KGHSH, CDR2 LQKENI. The CDR3 nucleotides are TGTGCCAGCTCACCTGGACAGGGGCAGGAGGGGCCCCAGCATTTT. Its translation is CASSPGQGQEGPQHF.

The chain couples TRBV18 to TRBJ1-1; D is undetermined. This CDR3 is built from 13 residues. Germline V lookup: CDR1 KGHSH, CDR2 LQKENI. Trimming removed 5 bases at V and 5 bases at J, with 12 bases between. The CDR3 coding sequence is TGTGCCAGCTCAGCGGTGCTACGGACTGAAGCTTTCTTT. Translation gives CASSAVLRTEAFF.

In the case of this clone: One end of the junction is discordant with germline, which a read error may explain. The chain has TRBV2 and TRBJ1-4; tentatively, D is TRBD1 (6 bases). The CDR3 is made up of 14 amino acids. The germline gives CDR1 SNHLY, CDR2 FYNNEI. The CDR3 is CASRFYRDNENLFF. Written as DNA, the CDR3 is TGTGCCAGCAGGTTTTACAGGGATAATGAAAACCTGTTTTTT. Full variable domain (missing parts from reference TRBV2 and TRBJ1-4): EPEVTQTPSHQVTQMGQEVILRCVPISNHLYFYWYRQILGQKVEFLVSFYNNEISEKSEIFDDQFSVERPDGSNFTLKIRSTKLEDSAMYFCASRFYRDNENLFFGSGTQLSVL.

J is TRBJ1-5 and V is TRBV10-3, with D perhaps matching TRBD1 (5 bases). Germline V gene data show CDR1 as ENHRY and CDR2 as SYGVKD. The CDR3 sequence is 13 residues long. V lost 4 bases and J lost 6, with 10 bases in between. CDR3 DNA: TGTGCCATCAGTGTAGGGGAATCTCAGCCCCAGCATTTT. Translation gives CAISVGESQPQHF.

The chain couples TRBV7-3 to TRBJ2-5; a possible D gene is TRBD1 (6 bases). In germline, CDR1 is SGHTA, CDR2 FQGTGA. V shed 4 bases and J shed 7 bases, with 13 bases lying between them. The length of the CDR3 is 13 residues. The CDR3 coding sequence is TGTGCCAGCAGCTCCACAGGGCCTGGGACCCAGTACTTC. Protein sequence: CASSSTGPGTQYF.

This sequence joins TRBV21-1 and TRBJ2-7; the table's D call of TRBD1 was not tested on the DNA. TRBV21-1 is listed as a pseudogene. The CDR3 loop spans 15 amino acids. The CDR3 loop is CASSRPGQGPHEQYF. CDR3 coding DNA: TGTGCCAGCAGCAGGCCGGGACAGGGACCCCACGAGCAGTACTTC.

The chain has TRBV5-4 and TRBJ2-7, with D perhaps TRBD2 (6 bases). CDR1 and CDR2 (germline): SGHNT, YYREEE (reference sequence). The V gene lost 0 bases and the J gene lost 4 bases, with 11 bases spanning the gap. The CDR3 consists of 14 residues. This chain's CDR3 is CASSLDGSWYEQYF. Here the CDR3 DNA reads TGTGCCAGCAGCTTGGACGGGAGTTGGTACGAGCAGTACTTC.

The chain is built from TRBV6-5 and TRBJ1-6; a possible D gene is TRBD1 (5 bases). There are 13 residues in the CDR3. Germline V gives CDR1 MNHEY, CDR2 SVGAGI. The germline V and J ends were trimmed by 7 bases and 6 bases, with 10 bases remaining between them. Here the CDR3 reads CASTGGTNSPLHF. As DNA, the CDR3 is TGTGCCAGCACGGGGGGGACTAATTCACCCCTCCACTTT.

For the CDR3, the DNA is TGTGCCAGCAGCTTGCGAGGCCAGAACACTGAAGCTTTCTTT. It encodes CASSLRGQNTEAFF. This chain uses TRBV7-9 with TRBJ1-1, with D uncertain. Deletions cut 3 bases from V and 1 base from J, with 9 bases between. The germline gives CDR1 SEHNR, CDR2 FQNEAQ (reference sequence). This CDR3 is built from 14 residues. Using reference TRBV7-9 and TRBJ1-1 for the parts outside the CDR3, the full variable domain is DTGVSQNPRHKITKRGQNVTFRCDPISEHNRLYWYRQTLGQGPEFLTYFQNEAQLEKSRLLSDRFSAERPKGSFSTLEIQRTEQGDSAMYLCASSLRGQNTEAFFGQGTRLTVV.

V is TRBV27 and J is TRBJ2-2, with D unresolved. V shed 5 bases and J shed 12 bases, with 13 bases lying between them. There are 12 residues in the CDR3. Germline assignment: CDR1 MNHEY and CDR2 SMNVEV (reference sequence). In DNA form, the CDR3 reads TGTGCCAGCAGTATCTCCTTGGGCCAGCTGTTTTTT. Translated: CASSISLGQLFF.

The CDR3 is CASSLVEEVSYEQYF. The CDR3 coding sequence is TGTGCCAGCAGCTTAGTCGAGGAAGTCTCCTACGAGCAGTACTTC. The V and J genes are TRBV11-1 and TRBJ2-7; D is unclear. CDR3 size: 15 residues. V was clipped by 1 base and J by 0 bases, with 10 bases between them. Germline V gene lookup returns CDR1 SGHAT and CDR2 FQDESV (reference sequence).

This rearrangement joins TRBV7-3 to TRBJ2-2, with a weak D call TRBD2 (5 bases). Trimming removed 2 bases from V and 2 bases from J, with 9 bases in between. This CDR3 contains 15 residues. Germline CDR1 reads SGHTA; CDR2 reads FQGTGA. CDR3 nucleotide sequence: TGTGCCAGCAGCTTACTGGACTCAAACACCGGGGAGCTGTTTTTT. It encodes CASSLLDSNTGELFF.

The CDR3 protein is CASSLVPALGFSYGYTF. For the CDR3, the DNA is TGTGCCAGCAGCTTGGTTCCCGCACTAGGGTTTAGCTATGGCTACACCTTC. V and J are TRBV5-6 and TRBJ1-2; D not certain. Trimming shortened V by 0 bases and J by 4 bases, and 19 bases separated the two germline ends. The CDR3 is 17 residues long. Germline V gene data show CDR1 as SGHDT and CDR2 as YYEEEE.

The chain links TRBV4-3 to TRBJ2-3, with a weak D call TRBD2 (6 bases). Per germline, CDR1 LGHNA and CDR2 YSLEER. The CDR3 is made up of 16 amino acids. The V gene lost 3 bases and the J gene lost 0 bases, with 13 bases spanning the gap. CDR3 sequence reads: CASSQLAAGSTDTQYF. CDR3 in DNA: TGCGCCAGCAGCCAGTTAGCGGCCGGGAGCACAGATACGCAGTATTTT.

The chain carries TRBV10-3 and TRBJ2-5; TRBD2 matches at 9 bases. Unmatched junction bases numbered 4, after V lost 0 bases and J lost 5 bases. Germline V gene lookup returns CDR1 ENHRY and CDR2 SYGVKD. The CDR3 is 15 amino acids. The CDR3 sequence: CAISESRLAGETQYF. The CDR3 bases are TGTGCCATCAGTGAGTCGAGGCTAGCGGGGGAGACCCAGTACTTC.

The chain recombines TRBV6-5 with TRBJ1-5, with 10 bases identical to TRBD1. J gave up 7 bases and V 6 bases, and 9 bases lay outside the gene matches. Germline V gene lookup returns CDR1 MNHEY and CDR2 SVGAGI. This CDR3 spans 15 amino acids. Here the CDR3 reads CASSSRGQGRQPQHF. For the CDR3, the DNA is TGTGCCAGCAGCTCCCGGGGACAGGGGAGGCAGCCCCAGCATTTT.

This clone was observed a single time. The chain combines TRBV5-1 with TRBJ2-2; tentative D call: TRBD2 (5 bases). Germline V CDR1 and CDR2: SGHRS, YFSETQ. V was clipped by 0 bases and J by 6 bases, with 12 bases between them. The CDR3 contains 15 residues. CDR3 amino acids: CASSLVGSVAGELFF. The CDR3 region has the DNA TGCGCCAGCAGCTTGGTTGGGAGTGTTGCCGGGGAGCTGTTTTTT.

The chain is built from TRBV27 and TRBJ2-7; the D gene is possibly TRBD1 (6 bases). The germline V gene has CDR1 MNHEY and CDR2 SMNVEV (reference sequence). This CDR3 has 13 amino acids. Trimming took off 8 bases at V and 3 bases at J, with 14 bases between the two ends. The CDR3 here is CASSPTGVYEQYF. The CDR3 DNA sequence: TGTGCCAGCTCACCGACAGGAGTCTACGAGCAGTACTTC.

The CDR3 DNA follows: TGTGCCAGCAGGTTGAGATTAACCTACGAGCAGTACTTC. Translated: CASRLRLTYEQYF. This chain connects TRBV7-8 to TRBJ2-7; D remains ambiguous. Germline CDR1 SGHVS, CDR2 FQNEAQ. Trimming left V 6 bases short and J 2 bases short, with 11 bases between. This CDR3 spans 13 amino acids.

Here the CDR3 DNA reads TGTGCCATCAGGCAGGGCGAAGGGGGCAATCAGCCCCAGCATTTT. It encodes CAIRQGEGGNQPQHF. The genes are TRBV10-3 and TRBJ1-5, with TRBD1 as a possible D gene (5 bases). This CDR3 region has 15 residues. Trimming cost V 6 bases and J 2 bases, with 14 bases left between them. CDR1 is ENHRY, CDR2 SYGVKD, per germline.

This chain joins TRBV7-6 and TRBJ1-3; D is uncertain. V lost 1 base and J lost 4, with 8 bases in between. Germline loops: CDR1 SGHVS, CDR2 FNYEAQ. This CDR3 comprises 14 residues. The CDR3 DNA follows: TGTGCCAGCAGCTTAGGCGTGGTAGGAAACACCATATATTTT. Its protein product is CASSLGVVGNTIYF.

The V and J genes are TRBV6-1 and TRBJ2-5; 14 nucleotides line up with TRBD2. CDR1 MNHNS and CDR2 SASEGT come from the germline V gene. The CDR3 covers 17 residues. Germline trimming cut 4 bases from V and 2 bases from J; bases unmatched to any gene: 6. The CDR3 DNA sequence: TGTGCCAGCAGTGGACTCGGGACTAGCGGGGGACAAGAGACCCAGTACTTC. It codes for CASSGLGTSGGQETQYF.

The chain joins TRBV19 to TRBJ1-1, with unresolved D. V was cut by 3 bases and J by 0 bases, with 11 bases left in between. The CDR3 has 15 amino acids. The germline V gene encodes CDR1 LNHDA and CDR2 SQIVND (reference sequence). Here the CDR3 reads CASSIGAPVNTEAFF. The CDR3, as DNA: TGTGCCAGTAGTATTGGCGCCCCCGTGAACACTGAAGCTTTCTTT.

This chain's CDR3 is CASSPAPAGRSGNTIYF. CDR3 nucleotides: TGTGCCAGCTCACCAGCCCCGGCAGGGAGGTCTGGAAACACCATATATTTT. The rearrangement uses TRBV18 and TRBJ1-3, with a weak D call TRBD1 (5 bases). Germline CDR1 is KGHSH and CDR2 is LQKENI. V shed 2 bases and J shed 1 base, with 15 bases lying between them. This CDR3 is built from 17 residues. Together with reference TRBV18 and TRBJ1-3, the CDR3 gives the full variable domain: NAGVMQNPRHLVRRRGQEARLRCSPMKGHSHVYWYRQLPEEGLKFMVYLQKENIIDESGMPKERFSAEFPKEGPSILRIQQVVRGDSAAYFCASSPAPAGRSGNTIYFGEGSWLTVV.

CDR3 nucleotide sequence: TGTGCCAGCAGCCCAACGGGACGGAGTCTGGAGCAGTTCTTC. Protein product: CASSPTGRSLEQFF. The chain joins TRBV7-2 to TRBJ2-1; the D gene could be TRBD1 or TRBD2 (5 bases each). The CDR3 is made up of 14 amino acids. V was pared by 5 bases and J by 10 bases, with 18 bases between. The V gene's germline CDR1 is SGHTA and CDR2 FQGNSA.

The table lists this clone with a few counts. The chain is built from TRBV11-2 and TRBJ2-7; 7 bases agree with TRBD1. The germline gives CDR1 SGHAT, CDR2 FQNNGV. The length of the CDR3 is 15 residues. V was pared by 4 bases and J by 4 bases, with 10 bases of the junction left unmatched. The CDR3 DNA reads as TGTGCCAGCAGCTCGTACAGGGGTCGCTTTTACGAGCAGTACTTC. Amino acids: CASSSYRGRFYEQYF.

V and J are TRBV6-5 and TRBJ1-5; D unclear. The V and J ends lost 6 bases and 1 base respectively, with 10 bases between them. CDR1 and CDR2 from the germline V gene are MNHEY and SVGAGI. The CDR3 has 14 amino acids. In DNA form, the CDR3 reads TGTGCCAGCAGCCCCCATGGAAGCAATCAGCCCCAGCATTTT. Residues: CASSPHGSNQPQHF.

The gene calls are TRBV5-4 and TRBJ2-7; 10 bases fit TRBD2. V lost 1 base, J lost 2 bases, and 3 bases stayed unmatched. This CDR3 is built from 15 residues. Germline V gene lookup returns CDR1 SGHNT and CDR2 YYREEE (reference sequence). The CDR3 coding sequence is TGTGCCAGCAGCTTGCAACTAGCGGGGACCTACGAGCAGTACTTC. This sequence encodes CASSLQLAGTYEQYF.

V gene TRBV19 combines with J gene TRBJ1-2; D is perhaps TRBD1 (6 bases). V lost 7 bases to trimming and J lost 4 bases, with 19 bases between them. The germline V gene has CDR1 LNHDA and CDR2 SQIVND (reference sequence). The CDR3 is 15 residues long. The CDR3 loop reads CASTAFVTGLYGYTF. In DNA, the CDR3 is TGTGCCAGTACCGCCTTCGTGACAGGTCTCTATGGCTACACCTTC.

This chain links TRBV4-1 with TRBJ2-5; 10 nucleotides match TRBD2. Germline assignment: CDR1 MGHRA and CDR2 YSYEKL. CDR3 size: 18 residues. V trimming: 1 base; J trimming: 0 bases; junction bases outside the gene matches: 8. The CDR3 DNA follows: TGCGCCAGCAGCCAAGCCCCCGCTAGCGGGGGATACCAAGAGACCCAGTACTTC. Translation: CASSQAPASGGYQETQYF.

The V call is TRBV2, the J call TRBJ1-5; D unclear. Deletions cut 6 bases from V and 4 bases from J, with 7 bases between. CDR1 SNHLY and CDR2 FYNNEI come from the germline V gene. The CDR3 length is 12 residues. The DNA for the CDR3 is TGTGCCAGCAGGTCCGATAATCAGCCCCAGCATTTT. This codes for CASRSDNQPQHF.

The rearrangement joins TRBV6-6 to TRBJ2-7; TRBD2 matches 8 bases. The CDR3 extends over 15 amino acids. From germline, CDR1 is MNHNY and CDR2 SVGAGI (reference sequence). The V segment lost 7 bases and the J segment 0 bases; nucleotides outside the gene matches: 8. The DNA for the CDR3 is TGTGCCAGCACCGACGGGGGGACTAGCTCCTACGAGCAGTACTTC. It yields the protein CASTDGGTSSYEQYF.